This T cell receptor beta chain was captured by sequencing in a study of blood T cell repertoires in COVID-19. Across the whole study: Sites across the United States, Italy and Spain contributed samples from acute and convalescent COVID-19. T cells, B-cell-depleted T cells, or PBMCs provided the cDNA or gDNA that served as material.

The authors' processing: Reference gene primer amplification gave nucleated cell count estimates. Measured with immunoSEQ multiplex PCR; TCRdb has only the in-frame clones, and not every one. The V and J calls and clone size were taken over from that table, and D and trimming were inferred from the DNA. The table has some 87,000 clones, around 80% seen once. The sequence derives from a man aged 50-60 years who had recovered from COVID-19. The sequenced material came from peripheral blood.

CDR3 residues: CASSQNSGEQYF. CDR3 bases: TGTGCCAGCAGCCAGAATTCAGGGGAGCAGTACTTC. The chain carries TRBV3-1 (or the pseudogene TRBV3-2) and TRBJ2-7; D is perhaps TRBD1 (5 bases). V was trimmed by 3 bases and J by 7 bases, leaving 10 bases between them. Looked up from germline, CDR1 is LGHDT and CDR2 is YNNKEL (reference sequence). The CDR3 extends over 12 amino acids.